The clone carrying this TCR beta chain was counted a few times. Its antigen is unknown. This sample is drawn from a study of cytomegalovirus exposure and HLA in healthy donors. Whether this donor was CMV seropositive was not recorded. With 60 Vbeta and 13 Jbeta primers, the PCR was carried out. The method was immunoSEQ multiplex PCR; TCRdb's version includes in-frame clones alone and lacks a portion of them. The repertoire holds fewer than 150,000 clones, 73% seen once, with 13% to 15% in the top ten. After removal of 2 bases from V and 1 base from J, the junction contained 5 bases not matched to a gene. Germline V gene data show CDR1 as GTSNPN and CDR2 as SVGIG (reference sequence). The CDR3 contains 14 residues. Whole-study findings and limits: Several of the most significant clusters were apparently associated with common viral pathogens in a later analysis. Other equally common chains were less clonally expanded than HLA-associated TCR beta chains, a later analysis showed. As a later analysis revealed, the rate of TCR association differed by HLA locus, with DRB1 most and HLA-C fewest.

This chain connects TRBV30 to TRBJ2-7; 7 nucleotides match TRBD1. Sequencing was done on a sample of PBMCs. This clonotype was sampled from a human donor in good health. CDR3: CAWSWDSVSYEQYF. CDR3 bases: TGTGCCTGGAGTTGGGACAGCGTGTCCTACGAGCAGTACTTC.